The 24 T cell receptor beta chains below were found in one sample sequenced in a study of blood T cell repertoires in COVID-19. Sequenced by immunoSEQ multiplex PCR; TCRdb stores in-frame clones only, minus some. The sample contains fewer than 110,000 clones, less than 90% of which appear only once. The material sequenced was peripheral blood. The receptors come from a human donor in a cohort sampled during active COVID-19.

This clone was seen just once. This rearrangement joins TRBV6-6 to TRBJ1-5, with D possibly matching TRBD1 (5 bases). Germline lookup yields CDR1 MNHNY and CDR2 SVGAGI (reference sequence). Trimming took 5 bases from V and 0 from J, leaving 11 bases between them. This CDR3 is built from 15 residues. CDR3 protein: CASSVGVDSNQPQHF. The CDR3 DNA is TGTGCCAGCAGTGTAGGGGTGGATAGCAATCAGCCCCAGCATTTT.

This clone was counted a few times. J is TRBJ2-4 and V is TRBV6-2 or TRBV6-3; 9 bases are shared with TRBD2. The CDR3 covers 15 residues. The V segment lost 4 bases and the J segment 11 bases; nucleotides outside the gene matches: 12. Looked up from germline, CDR1 is MNHEY and CDR2 is SVGEGT. In DNA, the CDR3 is TGTGCCAGCAGTTCCGATGGGAGTAGCGGGGGCCTTCAGTACTTC. Amino acid sequence: CASSSDGSSGGLQYF.

The chain is built from TRBV7-7 and TRBJ1-6; 7 positions match TRBD1. Trimming removed 5 bases from V and 9 bases from J; junction bases left unmatched: 4. Per the germline V gene, CDR1 is SSHAT and CDR2 is FNYEAQ (reference sequence). The CDR3 consists of 13 residues. The CDR3 DNA reads as TGTGCCAGCAGCAGGGACAGTCTTTCACCCCTCCACTTT. Its translation is CASSRDSLSPLHF.

The chain links TRBV2 to TRBJ1-1, with TRBD1 matching over 7 bases. Germline V gene sequence: CDR1 SNHLY, CDR2 FYNNEI. The CDR3 covers 14 residues. V lost 4 bases, J lost 5 bases, and 7 bases stayed unmatched. The DNA for the CDR3 is TGTGCCAGCAGTGCACAGGGGATGGGGACTGAAGCTTTCTTT. Translation: CASSAQGMGTEAFF.

This chain uses TRBV11-2 with TRBJ2-3; 9 positions match TRBD2. Germline loops: CDR1 SGHAT, CDR2 FQNNGV. V gave up 4 bases and J gave up 3 bases; unmatched junction bases: 8. CDR3 length: 16 residues. The CDR3 nucleotides read TGTGCCAGCAGCTGGGTTATAGCGGGAGTGACAGATACGCAGTATTTT. This translates into CASSWVIAGVTDTQYF.

The chain uses TRBV10-3 and TRBJ1-5, with D maybe TRBD1 (6 bases). The CDR3 runs 14 residues. V was pared by 3 bases and J by 6 bases, with 12 bases between. Germline-derived CDR1 and CDR2 are ENHRY and SYGVKD. For the CDR3, the DNA is TGTGCCATCAGTGAAGGGGGGGGTTTTCAGCCCCAGCATTTT. It is translated as CAISEGGGFQPQHF.

The sample holds one count of this clone. The chain combines TRBV11-3 with TRBJ1-2; 10 nucleotides align to TRBD1. V gave up 1 base and J gave up 5 bases; unmatched junction bases: 13. The CDR3 is 18 amino acids. The germline gives CDR1 SGHNT, CDR2 YENEEA. The DNA for the CDR3 is TGTGCCAGCAGCTTAGTGATCGGGACAGGGGCGTTCCATTATGGCTACACCTTC. Amino acid sequence: CASSLVIGTGAFHYGYTF. The full variable domain, with the rest looked up from reference TRBV11-3 and TRBJ1-2, is EAGVVQSPRYKIIEKKQPVAFWCNPISGHNTLYWYLQNLGQGPELLIRYENEEAVDDSQLPKDRFSAERLKGVDSTLKIQPAELGDSAVYLCASSLVIGTGAFHYGYTFGSGTRLTVV.

The chain employs TRBV9 and TRBJ1-2; 8 positions agree with TRBD1. V shed 5 bases and J 8 bases; nucleotides not matched to a gene: 11. CDR3 length: 14 residues. Germline CDR1 and CDR2: SGDLS and YYNGEE. CDR3 protein: CASSGVDRGEGYTF. The DNA for the CDR3 is TGTGCCAGCAGTGGAGTCGACAGGGGTGAGGGCTACACCTTC. The complete variable domain, with remaining parts taken from reference TRBV9 and TRBJ1-2, reads DSGVTQTPKHLITATGQRVTLRCSPRSGDLSVYWYQQSLDQGLQFLIQYYNGEERAKGNILERFSAQQFPDLHSELNLSSLELGDSALYFCASSGVDRGEGYTFGSGTRLTVV.

This chain uses TRBV27 with TRBJ2-3, with D possibly matching TRBD2 (6 bases). The germline CDR1 and CDR2 sequences are MNHEY and SMNVEV (reference sequence). Deletions cut 3 bases from V and 2 bases from J, with 9 bases between. The CDR3 extends over 14 amino acids. The CDR3 coding sequence is TGTGCCAGCAGTTTCTGGGGACTCACAGATACGCAGTATTTT. It translates to CASSFWGLTDTQYF.

The rearrangement uses TRBV7-6 and TRBJ2-3, with 7 nucleotides matching TRBD2. Germline CDR1 reads SGHVS; CDR2 reads FNYEAQ. V gave up 6 bases and J gave up 0 bases; unmatched junction bases: 0. CDR3 length equals 13 residues. In DNA, the CDR3 is TGTGCCAGCAGGGGGGGGAGCACAGATACGCAGTATTTT. Translating gives CASRGGSTDTQYF.

The chain uses TRBV6-5 and TRBJ2-7; TRBD1 matches 7 bases. Trimming took 9 bases from V and 2 from J; bases not matched to a gene: 4. The CDR3 spans 12 residues. Looked up from germline, CDR1 is MNHEY and CDR2 is SVGAGI. The CDR3 loop is CASRDRAYEQYF. The CDR3 nucleotides read TGTGCCAGTAGGGACAGAGCCTACGAGCAGTACTTC.

This chain connects TRBV6-5 to TRBJ1-1; D is perhaps TRBD1 (5 bases). V shed 6 bases and J shed 1 base, with 15 bases lying between them. CDR1 and CDR2 (germline): MNHEY, SVGAGI. This CDR3 spans 15 amino acids. The CDR3 nucleotides read TGTGCCAGCAGAGGGGTAGGGGCCGGGAACACTGAAGCTTTCTTT. This sequence encodes CASRGVGAGNTEAFF.

In its sample, this clone was seen once. This chain connects TRBV9 to TRBJ2-1; a weak D match, TRBD2 (5 bases). This CDR3 is 14 amino acids long. Germline assignment: CDR1 SGDLS and CDR2 YYNGEE. Trimming removed 4 bases at V and 2 bases at J, with 10 bases between. This CDR3 is CASSTRGTYNEQFF. CDR3 DNA sequence: TGTGCCAGCAGCACTCGGGGAACCTACAATGAGCAGTTCTTC.

This chain connects TRBV5-6 to TRBJ1-1, with D perhaps TRBD1 (5 bases). Trimming pared 4 bases from V and 0 bases from J, leaving 10 bases between. Looked up from germline, CDR1 is SGHDT and CDR2 is YYEEEE. CDR3 length: 14 amino acids. CDR3 protein: CASSRQLLNTEAFF. Written as DNA, the CDR3 is TGTGCCAGCAGCAGACAGCTGTTGAACACTGAAGCTTTCTTT.

Regarding this clone: The sample has other DNA sequences that encode this CDR3 too. This sequence joins TRBV18 and TRBJ1-2; 8 nucleotides match TRBD1. Germline V CDR1 and CDR2: KGHSH, LQKENI. Losses at the gene ends were 3 bases for V and 4 bases for J; bases not matched to a gene: 1. The CDR3 spans 13 residues. CDR3 sequence: CASSPDRGYGYTF. The CDR3 nucleotides read TGTGCCAGCTCACCCGACAGGGGCTATGGCTACACCTTC. Full variable domain (missing parts from reference TRBV18 and TRBJ1-2): NAGVMQNPRHLVRRRGQEARLRCSPMKGHSHVYWYRQLPEEGLKFMVYLQKENIIDESGMPKERFSAEFPKEGPSILRIQQVVRGDSAAYFCASSPDRGYGYTFGSGTRLTVV.

V is TRBV30 and J is TRBJ1-6; D uncertain. Germline-derived CDR1 and CDR2 are GTSNPN and SVGIG (reference sequence). The CDR3 runs to 12 residues. Trimming took off 8 bases at V and 4 bases at J, with 9 bases between the two ends. The CDR3 coding sequence is TGTGCCAGCGGGATATATAATTCACCCCTCCACTTT. Translating gives CASGIYNSPLHF.

This chain joins TRBV7-2 and TRBJ2-7, with D possibly TRBD2 on 6 matching bases. The CDR3 contains 13 residues. V lost 5 bases and J 3 bases, leaving 11 bases between the germline ends. Germline V gives CDR1 SGHTA, CDR2 FQGNSA. The CDR3 region is CASSHTSNYEQYF. The DNA of the CDR3 is TGTGCCAGCAGCCATACTAGCAACTACGAGCAGTACTTC.

The rearrangement joins TRBV5-1 to TRBJ1-2; D unresolved. Germline values: CDR1 SGHRS, CDR2 YFSETQ. V lost 0 bases to trimming and J lost 0 bases, with 3 bases between them. This CDR3 has 13 amino acids. The DNA for the CDR3 is TGCGCCAGCAGCTTGGGCGCTAACTATGGCTACACCTTC. It encodes CASSLGANYGYTF.

This rearrangement joins TRBV7-2 to TRBJ2-3, with 11 bases matching TRBD2. The V segment lost 2 bases and the J segment 0 bases; nucleotides outside the gene matches: 10. The CDR3 extends over 19 amino acids. CDR1 SGHTA and CDR2 FQGNSA come from the germline V gene. CDR3 region: CASSLPTSGSILSTDTQYF. CDR3 DNA sequence: TGTGCCAGCAGCTTACCAACTAGCGGGAGTATCCTTAGCACAGATACGCAGTATTTT. Supplemented by reference TRBV7-2 and TRBJ2-3, the full variable domain reads GAGVSQSPSNKVTEKGKDVELRCDPISGHTALYWYRQSLGQGLEFLIYFQGNSAPDKSGLPSDRFSAERTGGSVSTLTIQRTQQEDSAVYLCASSLPTSGSILSTDTQYFGPGTRLTVL.

The J gene is TRBJ2-5, the V gene TRBV7-3; possibly TRBD2 for D (5 bases). The V gene's germline CDR1 is SGHTA and CDR2 FQGTGA. Trimming pared 0 bases from V and 7 bases from J, leaving 9 bases between. There are 13 residues in the CDR3. CDR3 DNA sequence: TGTGCCAGCAGCTTAACTACTAGTGCGACCCAGTACTTC. It is translated as CASSLTTSATQYF.

The chain links TRBV27 to TRBJ1-5; TRBD1 aligns across 12 bases. Germline assignment: CDR1 MNHEY and CDR2 SMNVEV (reference sequence). Unmatched junction bases numbered 9, after V lost 5 bases and J lost 7 bases. The CDR3 sequence is 16 residues long. CDR3 in amino acids: CASSRDRGLSGQPQHF. CDR3 bases: TGTGCCAGCAGTAGGGACAGGGGGCTGTCGGGGCAGCCCCAGCATTTT.

The chain couples TRBV6-5 to TRBJ1-2; the D is unclear. The germline gives CDR1 MNHEY, CDR2 SVGAGI. The length of the CDR3 is 12 residues. V shed 8 bases and J shed 6 bases, with 13 bases lying between them. CDR3 loop: CASARRGDGYTF. CDR3 DNA sequence: TGTGCCAGCGCCCGTCGCGGTGATGGCTACACCTTC.

V gene TRBV30 combines with J gene TRBJ1-5; D is undetermined. Germline V gene lookup returns CDR1 GTSNPN and CDR2 SVGIG (reference sequence). This CDR3 has 13 residues. The germline V and J ends were trimmed by 3 bases and 4 bases, with 10 bases remaining between them. This CDR3 is CAWSLSVNQPQHF. CDR3 sequence (DNA): TGTGCCTGGAGCCTTTCAGTGAATCAGCCCCAGCATTTT. The full variable domain, completed using reference TRBV30 and TRBJ1-5, is SQTIHQWPATLVQPVGSPLSLECTVEGTSNPNLYWYRQAAGRGLQLLFYSVGIGQISSEVPQNLSASRPQDRQFILSSKKLLLSDSGFYLCAWSLSVNQPQHFGDGTRLSIL.

The genes are TRBV28 and TRBJ2-7; 7 nucleotides agree with TRBD1. CDR1 is MDHEN and CDR2 is SYDVKM in the germline V gene. The CDR3 contains 14 residues. Unmatched junction bases numbered 4, after V lost 5 bases and J lost 0 bases. DNA for the CDR3: TGTGCCAGCAGTCCACAGGGGACCTCCTACGAGCAGTACTTC. Translated, it gives CASSPQGTSYEQYF.